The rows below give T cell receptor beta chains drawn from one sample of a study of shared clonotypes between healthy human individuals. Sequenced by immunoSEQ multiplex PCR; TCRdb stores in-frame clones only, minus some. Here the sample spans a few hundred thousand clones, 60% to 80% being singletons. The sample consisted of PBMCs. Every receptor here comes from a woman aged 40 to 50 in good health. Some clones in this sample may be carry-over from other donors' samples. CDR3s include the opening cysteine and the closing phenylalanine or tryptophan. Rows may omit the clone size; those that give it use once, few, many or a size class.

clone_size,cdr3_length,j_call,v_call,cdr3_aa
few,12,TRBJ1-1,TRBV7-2,CASSPFVSEAFF
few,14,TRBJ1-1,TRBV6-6,CASSFSGMNTEAFF
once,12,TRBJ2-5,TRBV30,CAWSELVETQYF
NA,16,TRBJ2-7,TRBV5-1,CASSLAGTSGLPEQYF
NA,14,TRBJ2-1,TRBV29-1,CSQCGGLAGNEQFF
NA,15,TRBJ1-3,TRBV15,CATSRDRSSGNTIYF
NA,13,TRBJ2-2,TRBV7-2,CASSPWGTGELFF
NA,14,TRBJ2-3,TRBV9,CASSVGRSTDTQYF
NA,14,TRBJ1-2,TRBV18,CASSPGQGNYGYTF
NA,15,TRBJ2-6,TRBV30,CAWSKTGAGANVLTF
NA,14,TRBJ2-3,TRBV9,CASSVVPNGDTQYF
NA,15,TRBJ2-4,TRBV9,CASSTPTSGSDIQYF
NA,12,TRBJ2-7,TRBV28,CASTPTSYEQYF
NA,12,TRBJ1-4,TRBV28,CASSSYNEKLFF
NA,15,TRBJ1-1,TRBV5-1,CASSLDRLMNTEAFF
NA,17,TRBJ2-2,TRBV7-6,CASSSTIGTGNTGELFF
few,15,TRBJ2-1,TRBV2,CASSEGLAKYNEQFF
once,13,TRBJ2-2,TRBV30,CAWGQALTGELFF
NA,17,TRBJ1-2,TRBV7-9,CASSLIVGAYSGYGYTF
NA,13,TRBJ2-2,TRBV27,CASSTDLTGELFF
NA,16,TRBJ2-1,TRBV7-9,CASSSPLTTGYNEQFF
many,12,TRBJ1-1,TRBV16,CASSLFVTEAFF
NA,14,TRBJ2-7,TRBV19,CASTRSTESYEQYF
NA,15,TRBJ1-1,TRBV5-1,CASSEGQADNTEAFF
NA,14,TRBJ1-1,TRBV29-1,CSVDPGFGRPEAFF
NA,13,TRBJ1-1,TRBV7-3,CASSESMDTEAFF
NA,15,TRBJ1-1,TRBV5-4,CASSLGGAQSTEAFF
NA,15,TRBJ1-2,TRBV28,CASSNTALANYGYTF
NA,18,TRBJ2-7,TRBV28,CASSPLGQGNPSSYEQYF